One and the same sample provided the 7 T cell receptor beta chains below, sequenced in a study of prognosis after radiotherapy for stage I lung cancer. From genomic DNA, two-round multiplex PCR was used to amplify TCR beta CDR3. Initially, in first-round PCR, primers specific to each TRBV and TRBJ gene were used. TCRdb passed the multiplex PCR reads through MiXCR, listing each CDR3 protein once. This table has approximately 26,000 distinct CDR3 sequences, roughly 40% appearing once. Specimen: PBMCs, collected before or after stereotactic body radiation therapy (not recorded which). These receptors were collected from a donor over 45 with non-small cell lung cancer.

The V gene is TRBV6-1, the J gene TRBJ2-7; maybe TRBD2 (7 bases). This CDR3 region has 16 residues. Germline V gene sequence: CDR1 MNHNS, CDR2 SASEGT. The V end lost 6 bases, the J end lost 3 bases, and 21 bases lay between the germline ends. The CDR3 loop is CASRGGGWLGNYEQYF. CDR3 bases: TGTGCCAGCAGGGGAGGGGGTTGGCTAGGCAACTACGAGCAGTACTTC.

This clonotype rates as medium-sized (0.01 to 0.1%). The V gene is TRBV5-1, the J gene TRBJ2-2; D is possibly TRBD1 or TRBD2 (5 bases each). The length of the CDR3 is 16 residues. The germline V and J ends were trimmed by 2 bases and 4 bases, with 15 bases remaining between them. From germline, CDR1 is SGHRS and CDR2 YFSETQ. The CDR3 spells CASSFSGPQLTGELFF. CDR3 DNA sequence: TGCGCCAGCAGCTTCTCGGGACCTCAACTCACCGGGGAGCTGTTTTTT.

Concerning this clonotype: A junction boundary mismatches the germline segment, possibly from a read error. The rearrangement uses TRBV12-3 or TRBV12-4 and TRBJ1-1; D gene ambiguous. The CDR3 extends over 11 amino acids. The CDR3: CAISSVTEAFF. In DNA, the CDR3 is TGTGCCATCAGTTCTGTGACTGAAGCTTTCTTT.

This clonotype showed up many times. The V gene is TRBV5-4, the J gene TRBJ2-5; no reliable D call. Looked up from germline, CDR1 is SGHNT and CDR2 is YYREEE (reference sequence). Trimming shortened V by 0 bases and J by 5 bases, and 11 bases separated the two germline ends. The CDR3 runs to 14 residues. The CDR3 nucleotides are TGTGCCAGCAGCTTGGCCGGTGCGGATGAGACCCAGTACTTC. This codes for CASSLAGADETQYF.

This clonotype came up many times. This chain connects TRBV12-3 or TRBV12-4 to TRBJ1-3, with D perhaps matching TRBD1 (6 bases). V was cut by 1 base and J by 0 bases, with 13 bases left in between. The CDR3 loop spans 17 amino acids. CDR3 DNA: TGTGCCAGCAGTTTAGACTTTCAGGACAGCTCTGGAAACACCATATATTTT. Translated: CASSLDFQDSSGNTIYF.

This clonotype has only one observation. The chain has TRBV5-1 and TRBJ2-2; 10 nucleotides match TRBD1. The trim removed 4 bases at V and 2 bases at J, leaving 5 bases unmatched. Germline V gene lookup returns CDR1 SGHRS and CDR2 YFSETQ. The CDR3 extends over 16 amino acids. CDR3 region: CASSTGQGTNTGELFF. In DNA, the CDR3 is TGCGCCAGCAGCACGGGACAGGGGACCAACACCGGGGAGCTGTTTTTT.

This clonotype was picked up one time. At one end the junction does not follow the germline gene, possibly because of a read error. Here the CDR3 DNA reads TGCAGCGTAGCCCTAGGCCCTGTTTCCTACGAGAAGTACTTC. This translates into CSVALGPVSYEKYF. The chain uses TRBV29-1 and TRBJ2-7; D is undetermined. The CDR3 runs 14 residues. Germline V gives CDR1 SQVTM, CDR2 ANQGSEA.